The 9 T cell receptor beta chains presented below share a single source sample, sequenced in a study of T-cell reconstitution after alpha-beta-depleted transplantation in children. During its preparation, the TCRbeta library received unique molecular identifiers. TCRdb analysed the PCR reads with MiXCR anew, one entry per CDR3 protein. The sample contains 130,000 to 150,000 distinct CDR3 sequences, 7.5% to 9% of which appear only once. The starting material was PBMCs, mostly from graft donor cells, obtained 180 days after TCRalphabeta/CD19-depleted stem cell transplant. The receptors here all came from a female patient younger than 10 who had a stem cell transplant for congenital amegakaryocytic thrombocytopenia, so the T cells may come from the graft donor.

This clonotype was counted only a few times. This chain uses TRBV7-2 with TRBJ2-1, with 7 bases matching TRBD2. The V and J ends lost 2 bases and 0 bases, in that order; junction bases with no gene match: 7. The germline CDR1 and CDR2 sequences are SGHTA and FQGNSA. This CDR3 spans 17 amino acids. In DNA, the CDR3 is TGTGCCAGCAGCTTACGCGGGCGGGGGAGCTCCTACAATGAGCAGTTCTTC. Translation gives CASSLRGRGSSYNEQFF. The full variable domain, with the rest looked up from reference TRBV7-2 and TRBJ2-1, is GAGVSQSPSNKVTEKGKDVELRCDPISGHTALYWYRQSLGQGLEFLIYFQGNSAPDKSGLPSDRFSAERTGGSVSTLTIQRTQQEDSAVYLCASSLRGRGSSYNEQFFGPGTRLTVL.

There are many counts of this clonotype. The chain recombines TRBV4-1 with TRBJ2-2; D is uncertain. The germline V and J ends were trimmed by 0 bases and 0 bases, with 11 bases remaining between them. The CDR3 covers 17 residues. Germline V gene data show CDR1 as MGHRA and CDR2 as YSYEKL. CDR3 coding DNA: TGCGCCAGCAGCCAAGATGTCCCAGCAGCGAACACCGGGGAGCTGTTTTTT. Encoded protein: CASSQDVPAANTGELFF.

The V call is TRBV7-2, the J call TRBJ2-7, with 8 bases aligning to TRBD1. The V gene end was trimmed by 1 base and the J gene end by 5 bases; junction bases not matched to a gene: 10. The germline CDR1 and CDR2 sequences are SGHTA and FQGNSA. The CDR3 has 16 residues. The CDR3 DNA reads TGTGCCAGCAGCTTAGTCCCTCAGGGGGCTGTCAACGAGCAGTACTTC. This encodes CASSLVPQGAVNEQYF.

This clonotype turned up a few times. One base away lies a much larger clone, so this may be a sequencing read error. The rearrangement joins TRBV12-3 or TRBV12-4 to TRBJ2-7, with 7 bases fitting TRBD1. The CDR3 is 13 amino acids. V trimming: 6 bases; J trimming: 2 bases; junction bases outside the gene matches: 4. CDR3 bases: TGTGCCAGCAGCACACAGGGGCCCTACGAGCAGTACTTC. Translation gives CASSTQGPYEQYF.

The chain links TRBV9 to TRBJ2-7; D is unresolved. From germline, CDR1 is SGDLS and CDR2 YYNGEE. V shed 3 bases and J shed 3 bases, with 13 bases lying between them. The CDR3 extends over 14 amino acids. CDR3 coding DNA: TGTGCCAGCAGCGCCGCCCCGGGCAGCTACGAGCAGTACTTC. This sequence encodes CASSAAPGSYEQYF.

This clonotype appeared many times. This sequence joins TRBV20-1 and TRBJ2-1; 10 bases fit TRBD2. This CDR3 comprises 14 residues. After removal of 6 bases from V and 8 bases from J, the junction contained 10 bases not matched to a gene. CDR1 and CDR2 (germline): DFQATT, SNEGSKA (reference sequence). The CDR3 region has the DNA TGCAGTGCCACTACTAGCGGGGCCTGGGATGAGCAGTTCTTC. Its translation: CSATTSGAWDEQFF.

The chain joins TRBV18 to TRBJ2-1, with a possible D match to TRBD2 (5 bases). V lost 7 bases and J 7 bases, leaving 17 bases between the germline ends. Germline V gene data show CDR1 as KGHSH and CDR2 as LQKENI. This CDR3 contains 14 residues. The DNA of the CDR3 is TGTGCCAGCTTGGAGGATCGGGCCGGGAATGAGCAGTTCTTC. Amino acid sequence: CASLEDRAGNEQFF.

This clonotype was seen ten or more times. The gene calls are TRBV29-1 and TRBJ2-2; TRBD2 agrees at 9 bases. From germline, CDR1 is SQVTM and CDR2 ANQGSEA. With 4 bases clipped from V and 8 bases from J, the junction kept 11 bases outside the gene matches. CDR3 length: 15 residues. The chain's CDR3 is CSVVASGTKGGELFF. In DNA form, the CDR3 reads TGCAGCGTTGTGGCTAGCGGGACCAAAGGGGGGGAGCTGTTTTTT.

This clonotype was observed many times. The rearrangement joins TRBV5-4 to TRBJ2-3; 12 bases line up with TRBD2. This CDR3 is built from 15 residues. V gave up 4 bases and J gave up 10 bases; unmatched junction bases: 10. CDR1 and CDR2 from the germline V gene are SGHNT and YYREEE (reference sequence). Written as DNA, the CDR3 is TGTGCCAGCAGCCCGTTGACTAGCGGGAGTAGTTCGCAGTATTTT. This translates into CASSPLTSGSSSQYF.